This T cell receptor (beta chain) is from a study of cytomegalovirus exposure and HLA in healthy donors. Use of 60 Vbeta and 13 Jbeta primers characterized the PCR. The data were produced by immunoSEQ multiplex PCR, yet TCRdb's version contains in-frame clones alone and is incomplete. The table records 200,000 or so clones, 82% of them present only once. What was sequenced was PBMCs. The receptor comes from a boy aged 2 to 10 in good health and CMV-seronegative.

CDR3 nucleotide sequence: TGTGCCAGTAGCACCGGGATCTTTGGATATTTT. Protein sequence: CASSTGIFGYF. This chain joins TRBV19 and TRBJ2-3; tentatively, D is TRBD2 (5 bases). Germline CDR1 LNHDA, CDR2 SQIVND (reference sequence). This CDR3 comprises 11 residues. The V gene lost 6 bases and the J gene lost 15 bases, with 16 bases spanning the gap.